The 4 T cell receptor beta chains below were found in one sample sequenced in a study of cytomegalovirus exposure and HLA in healthy donors. This PCR relied on a set of 60 Vbeta primers and 13 Jbeta primers. This table comes from immunoSEQ multiplex PCR, and its TCRdb copy is limited to in-frame clones, with some not included. This table holds under 40,000 clones, 80% found once. Sequencing was done on a sample of PBMCs. The source of these receptors is a male donor in good health and CMV-seronegative.

The chain couples TRBV23-1 to TRBJ1-1; 9 bases are shared with TRBD1. TRBV23-1 is annotated as an ORF whose role is uncertain. The length of the CDR3 is 14 residues. V gave up 3 bases and J gave up 11 bases; unmatched junction bases: 10. DNA for the CDR3: TGCGCCAGCAGTCAGGGGACAGGGCATTTTGGGGCTTTCTTT. This sequence encodes CASSQGTGHFGAFF.

This chain links TRBV2 with TRBJ2-1; 13 bases are a match to TRBD2. Trimming removed 3 bases from V and 4 bases from J; junction bases left unmatched: 6. The CDR3 extends over 17 amino acids. Germline loops: CDR1 SNHLY, CDR2 FYNNEI. The CDR3 nucleotides are TGTGCCAGCAGTGATGGACTAGCGGGGGCCTCATACAATGAGCAGTTCTTC. Protein: CASSDGLAGASYNEQFF.

This rearrangement joins TRBV11-2 to TRBJ1-5; 8 bases are a match to TRBD1. The CDR3 loop spans 15 amino acids. The germline CDR1 and CDR2 sequences are SGHAT and FQNNGV. J gave up 2 bases and V 2 bases, and 2 bases lay outside the gene matches. The CDR3 loop reads CASSLLTGGNQPQHF. The DNA of the CDR3 is TGTGCCAGCAGCTTACTGACAGGGGGCAATCAGCCCCAGCATTTT.

The chain recombines TRBV9 with TRBJ1-4; D is perhaps TRBD1 (5 bases). The CDR3 sequence is 15 residues long. The V end was cut by 0 bases, the J end by 0 bases, with 6 bases between. Germline V gene sequence: CDR1 SGDLS, CDR2 YYNGEE. The CDR3 loop reads CASSVGQSTNEKLFF. The CDR3 DNA reads as TGTGCCAGCAGCGTAGGACAGTCAACTAATGAAAAACTGTTTTTT.